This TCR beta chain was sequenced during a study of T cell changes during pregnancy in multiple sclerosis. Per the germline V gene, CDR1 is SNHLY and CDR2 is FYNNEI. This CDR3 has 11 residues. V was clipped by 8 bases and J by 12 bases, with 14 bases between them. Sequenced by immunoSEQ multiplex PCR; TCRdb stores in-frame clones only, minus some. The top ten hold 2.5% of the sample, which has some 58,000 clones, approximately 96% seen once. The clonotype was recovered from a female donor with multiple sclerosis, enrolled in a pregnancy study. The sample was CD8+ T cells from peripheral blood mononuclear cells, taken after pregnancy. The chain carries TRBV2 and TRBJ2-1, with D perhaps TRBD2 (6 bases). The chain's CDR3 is CASGGAGWQFF. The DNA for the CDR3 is TGTGCCAGCGGCGGGGCGGGTTGGCAGTTCTTC.